Shown below are 12 T cell receptor beta chains from a single sample sequenced in a study of shared clonotypes between healthy human individuals. TCRdb's copy holds only in-frame clones and misses some; the assay was immunoSEQ multiplex PCR. Altogether 2,500,000 or so clones are present, approximately 93% being singletons, with the ten largest covering about 0.38%. Material: naive CD4+ T cells from PBMCs. Sample subset: CD45RA+ positively selected. The receptors here all came from a man aged 18 to 30 in good health. Some clones in this sample may be carry-over from other donors' samples.

The chain employs TRBV5-6 and TRBJ1-1, with no clear D. Germline CDR1 reads SGHDT; CDR2 reads YYEEEE. This CDR3 is 14 amino acids long. Deletions cut 3 bases from V and 0 bases from J, with 9 bases between. CDR3: CASSSGALNTEAFF. CDR3 DNA: TGTGCCAGCAGCTCGGGAGCCTTGAACACTGAAGCTTTCTTT.

The V gene is TRBV5-8, the J gene TRBJ1-1, with TRBD1 identical over 9 bases. The CDR3 has 14 residues. V gave up 4 bases and J gave up 1 base; unmatched junction bases: 2. CDR1 SGHTS and CDR2 YDEGEE come from the germline V gene. CDR3 sequence reads: CASSLDRGNTEAFF. The CDR3 coding sequence is TGTGCCAGCAGCCTGGACAGGGGGAACACTGAAGCTTTCTTT.

With regard to this clone: In the same sample, other DNA sequences code for this CDR3. The chain couples TRBV28 to TRBJ1-2; 8 bases line up with TRBD1. CDR1 and CDR2 (germline): MDHEN, SYDVKM. The junction had 4 bases not matched to a gene; V was cut back by 5 bases and J by 8 bases. The CDR3 has 12 amino acids. Written as DNA, the CDR3 is TGTGCCAGCAGTGGACAGGGTGACGGCTACACCTTC. This translates into CASSGQGDGYTF.

The chain couples TRBV28 to TRBJ1-5; the D is unclear. The CDR3 runs to 14 residues. V was shortened by 11 bases and J by 3 bases, with 17 bases between the two germline ends. The V gene's germline CDR1 is MDHEN and CDR2 SYDVKM. The CDR3 nucleotides are TGTGCCGTCGCGGGAGGCCCCCTCAATCAGCCCCAGCATTTT. Its protein product is CAVAGGPLNQPQHF.

This clone was picked up one time. The chain recombines TRBV19 with TRBJ1-5, with D uncertain. This CDR3 contains 16 residues. CDR1 LNHDA and CDR2 SQIVND come from the germline V gene (reference sequence). Trimming pared 6 bases from V and 4 bases from J, leaving 19 bases between. The CDR3 spells CASRSSWGIQNQPQHF. The DNA for the CDR3 is TGTGCCAGTAGGTCGTCATGGGGTATCCAGAATCAGCCCCAGCATTTT.

This clone was observed a single time. This chain joins TRBV7-7 and TRBJ2-7; 8 nucleotides align to TRBD1. From germline, CDR1 is SSHAT and CDR2 FNYEAQ (reference sequence). With 5 bases clipped from V and 2 bases from J, the junction kept 8 bases outside the gene matches. This CDR3 is built from 15 residues. The CDR3 protein is CASSLGTGDAYEQYF. The CDR3 DNA reads as TGTGCCAGCAGCCTCGGGACAGGCGATGCCTACGAGCAGTACTTC.

V usage is TRBV11-2 and J usage is TRBJ2-1; 7 positions agree with TRBD2. Germline values: CDR1 SGHAT, CDR2 FQNNGV. This CDR3 spans 15 amino acids. V lost 4 bases to trimming and J lost 1 base; unmatched junction nucleotides: 4. In DNA, the CDR3 is TGTGCCAGCAGCTCCCAAGCGGGATCCTACAATGAGCAGTTCTTC. Amino acid sequence: CASSSQAGSYNEQFF.

CDR3: CASSPNTWRGYTF. DNA of the CDR3: TGCGCCAGCAGCCCGAATACCTGGAGAGGCTACACCTTC. The gene calls are TRBV5-1 and TRBJ1-2; no clear D. Germline values: CDR1 SGHRS, CDR2 YFSETQ. This CDR3 comprises 13 residues. The germline V and J ends were trimmed by 4 bases and 8 bases, with 15 bases remaining between them. Complete variable domain (other parts from reference TRBV5-1 and TRBJ1-2): KAGVTQTPRYLIKTRGQQVTLSCSPISGHRSVSWYQQTPGQGLQFLFEYFSETQRNKGNFPGRFSGRQFSNSRSEMNVSTLELGDSALYLCASSPNTWRGYTFGSGTRLTVV.

The J gene is TRBJ2-3, the V gene TRBV5-4; 7 bases fit TRBD1. The CDR3 spans 16 residues. Germline V gives CDR1 SGHNT, CDR2 YYREEE (reference sequence). V trimming: 4 bases; J trimming: 1 base; junction bases outside the gene matches: 9. As DNA, the CDR3 is TGTGCCAGCAGCCCAGCACAGGGGCGAGGCACAGATACGCAGTATTTT. Translating gives CASSPAQGRGTDTQYF.

The J gene is TRBJ2-1, the V gene TRBV11-2, with 9 bases aligning to TRBD2. Per the germline V gene, CDR1 is SGHAT and CDR2 is FQNNGV. This CDR3 comprises 19 residues. V trimming: 4 bases; J trimming: 4 bases; junction bases outside the gene matches: 17. The CDR3 DNA reads TGTGCCAGCAGCTCTGTAGTGCCCTGGCGGGAGGGCTGGTACAATGAGCAGTTCTTC. It codes for CASSSVVPWREGWYNEQFF.

V usage is TRBV15 and J usage is TRBJ2-3; D is unclear. CDR1 is LNHNV, CDR2 YYDKDF, per germline (reference sequence). V lost 0 bases, J lost 8 bases, and 6 bases lay in between. The CDR3 runs 12 residues. Here the CDR3 reads CATSRDLGTQYF. CDR3 DNA: TGTGCCACCAGCAGAGATCTGGGTACGCAGTATTTT.

The V gene is TRBV7-8, the J gene TRBJ2-3, with 7 nucleotides matching TRBD1. Germline trimming cut 5 bases from V and 2 bases from J; bases unmatched to any gene: 10. Germline CDR1 is SGHVS and CDR2 is FQNEAQ. The CDR3 spans 16 residues. The CDR3 sequence is CASSPRTGVSTDTQYF. CDR3 nucleotides: TGTGCCAGCAGCCCCCGCACAGGGGTGTCCACAGATACGCAGTATTTT.